What follows are 10 T cell receptor beta chains derived from one specimen sequenced in a study of cytomegalovirus exposure and HLA in healthy donors. PCR employed 60 Vbeta and 13 Jbeta primers. Assay: immunoSEQ multiplex PCR; the TCRdb copy retains only in-frame clones and omits some. This sample's table has 60,000 to 70,000 clones. Sequencing input: PBMCs. These receptors all come from a boy between 5 and 17 years old in good health and CMV-seronegative.

The chain recombines TRBV7-9 with TRBJ1-3, with D tentatively TRBD1 (5 bases). The V end was cut by 5 bases, the J end by 2 bases, with 13 bases between. CDR1 is SEHNR, CDR2 FQNEAQ, per germline (reference sequence). This CDR3 has 15 residues. The CDR3 region is CASSPRALAGNTIYF. As DNA, the CDR3 is TGTGCCAGCAGCCCCAGGGCTCTCGCTGGAAACACCATATATTTT.

This chain joins TRBV27 and TRBJ1-1; D not resolved. Trimming removed 2 bases at V and 1 base at J, with 8 bases between. This CDR3 comprises 14 residues. Germline assignment: CDR1 MNHEY and CDR2 SMNVEV (reference sequence). The CDR3 DNA is TGTGCCAGCAGTTTAGCGCCCCGGAACACTGAAGCTTTCTTT. This sequence encodes CASSLAPRNTEAFF.

The V and J genes are TRBV15 and TRBJ1-5, with D possibly matching TRBD1 (5 bases). Between the trimmed V and J ends, which lost 4 bases and 4 bases, there was a span of 14 bases. The CDR3 totals 15 residues. CDR1 LNHNV and CDR2 YYDKDF come from the germline V gene (reference sequence). The CDR3 DNA sequence: TGTGCCACCAGCATGGTGGCAGGGCCAAATCAGCCCCAGCATTTT. It translates to CATSMVAGPNQPQHF. The full variable domain, its missing parts supplied by reference TRBV15 and TRBJ1-5, is DAMVIQNPRYQVTQFGKPVTLSCSQTLNHNVMYWYQQKSSQAPKLLFHYYDKDFNNEADTPDNFQSRRPNTSFCFLDIRSPGLGDTAMYLCATSMVAGPNQPQHFGDGTRLSIL.

The CDR3 coding sequence is TGTGCCAGCAGCTTGGAGTCCGTAGTTAGAAACAATGAGCAGTTCTTC. Translation gives CASSLESVVRNNEQFF. The V and J genes are TRBV5-6 and TRBJ2-1; D is uncertain. The ends were cut back, 0 bases at V and 5 bases at J, with 15 bases in the middle. In germline, CDR1 is SGHDT, CDR2 YYEEEE. The CDR3 is 16 residues long.

The chain uses TRBV18 and TRBJ1-4; D ambiguous. The CDR3 has 13 amino acids. Trimming shortened V by 8 bases and J by 5 bases, and 12 bases separated the two germline ends. Germline V lookup: CDR1 KGHSH, CDR2 LQKENI. CDR3 region: CASETRRNEKLFF. CDR3 coding DNA: TGTGCCAGCGAGACACGACGGAATGAAAAACTGTTTTTT.

The J gene is TRBJ2-7, the V gene TRBV19; tentatively, D is TRBD2 (6 bases). This CDR3 has 17 residues. CDR1 is LNHDA, CDR2 SQIVND, per germline (reference sequence). With 6 bases removed from V and 6 bases from J, the gap between germline ends came to 27 bases. DNA for the CDR3: TGTGCCAGTAGAAGTGGCGGGGAAAGAGGAAGAAAAGGCGAGCAGTACTTC. Encoded protein: CASRSGGERGRKGEQYF.

The chain has TRBV5-1 and TRBJ2-7; a weak D match, TRBD1 (5 bases). Germline CDR1 reads SGHRS; CDR2 reads YFSETQ. V lost 0 bases to trimming and J lost 3 bases, with 13 bases between them. This CDR3 region has 15 residues. In nucleotides, the CDR3 is TGCGCCAGCAGCTTGGAGGCAGGGAAGAACTACGAGCAGTACTTC. This codes for CASSLEAGKNYEQYF.

The chain has TRBV30 and TRBJ2-3; 9 nucleotides agree with TRBD2. J was trimmed by 6 bases and V by 3 bases; bases with no gene match: 10. Germline V gives CDR1 GTSNPN, CDR2 SVGIG (reference sequence). This CDR3 has 15 amino acids. This CDR3 reads CAWSVGLAGADTQYF. The CDR3, as DNA: TGTGCCTGGAGCGTGGGACTAGCTGGTGCCGATACGCAGTATTTT.

J is TRBJ2-1 and V is TRBV18, with TRBD2 matching over 7 bases. This CDR3 is built from 14 residues. Germline lookup yields CDR1 KGHSH and CDR2 LQKENI. V gave up 4 bases and J gave up 8 bases; unmatched junction bases: 8. The CDR3 sequence: CASSQRGETHEQFF. The CDR3 nucleotides read TGTGCCAGCTCACAACGGGGGGAGACGCATGAGCAGTTCTTC.

This sequence joins TRBV7-9 and TRBJ2-7, with 8 bases aligning to TRBD2. J was trimmed by 2 bases and V by 6 bases; bases with no gene match: 9. There are 15 residues in the CDR3. The germline V gene encodes CDR1 SEHNR and CDR2 FQNEAQ (reference sequence). The CDR3, as DNA: TGTGCCAGCAGTATTAGCGGGACTTACACCTACGAGCAGTACTTC. Translated, it gives CASSISGTYTYEQYF.